This TCR beta chain originates from a study of blood T cell repertoires in COVID-19. Overall study context: Italy, Spain and the United States were the sources of the convalescent and acute COVID-19 samples. T cells, B-cell-depleted T cells, or PBMCs supplied cDNA or gDNA.

The method was immunoSEQ multiplex PCR; TCRdb's version includes in-frame clones alone and lacks a portion of them. The sample includes 130,000 or so clones, approximately 86% of them seen just once. Germline V CDR1 and CDR2: SGDLS, YYNGEE. V was pared by 0 bases and J by 0 bases, with 3 bases of the junction left unmatched. There are 16 residues in the CDR3. This TCR derives from a woman aged 55-69 years with acute or convalescent COVID-19. The source material was peripheral blood. V is TRBV9 and J is TRBJ1-3; 7 bases are shared with TRBD1. The DNA for the CDR3 is TGTGCCAGCAGCGTAGCGGGACAGCGCTCTGGAAACACCATATATTTT. Encoded protein: CASSVAGQRSGNTIYF.